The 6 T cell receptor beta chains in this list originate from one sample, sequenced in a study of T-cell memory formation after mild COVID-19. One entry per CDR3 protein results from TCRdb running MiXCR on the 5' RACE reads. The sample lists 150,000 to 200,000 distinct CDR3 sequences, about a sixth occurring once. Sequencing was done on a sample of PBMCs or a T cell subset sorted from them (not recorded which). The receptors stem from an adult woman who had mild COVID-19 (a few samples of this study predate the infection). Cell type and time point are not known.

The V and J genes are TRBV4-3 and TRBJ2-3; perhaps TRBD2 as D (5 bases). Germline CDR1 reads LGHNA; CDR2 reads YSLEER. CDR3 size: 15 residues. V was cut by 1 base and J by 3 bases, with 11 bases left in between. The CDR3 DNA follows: TGCGCCAGCAGCCAAGGGATTCGAGGGACAGATACGCAGTATTTT. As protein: CASSQGIRGTDTQYF.

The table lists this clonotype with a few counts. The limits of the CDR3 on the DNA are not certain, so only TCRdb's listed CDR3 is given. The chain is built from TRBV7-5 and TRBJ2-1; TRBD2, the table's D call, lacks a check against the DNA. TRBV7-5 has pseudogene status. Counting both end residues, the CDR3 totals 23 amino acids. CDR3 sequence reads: CISVPEALGPLAGVDAAENEQFF.

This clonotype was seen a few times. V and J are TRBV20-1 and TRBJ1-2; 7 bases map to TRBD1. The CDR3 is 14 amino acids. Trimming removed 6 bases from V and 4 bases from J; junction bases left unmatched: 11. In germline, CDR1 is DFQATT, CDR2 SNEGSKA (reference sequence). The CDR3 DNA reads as TGCAGTGCAAGTAGACAGGGCGGCCTCTATGGCTACACCTTC. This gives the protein CSASRQGGLYGYTF.

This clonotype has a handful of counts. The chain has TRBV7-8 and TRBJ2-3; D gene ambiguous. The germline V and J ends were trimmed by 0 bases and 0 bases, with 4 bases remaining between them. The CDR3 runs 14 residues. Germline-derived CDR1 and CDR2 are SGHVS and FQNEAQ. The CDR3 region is CASSLATSTDTQYF. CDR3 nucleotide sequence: TGTGCCAGCAGCTTAGCGACTAGCACAGATACGCAGTATTTT.

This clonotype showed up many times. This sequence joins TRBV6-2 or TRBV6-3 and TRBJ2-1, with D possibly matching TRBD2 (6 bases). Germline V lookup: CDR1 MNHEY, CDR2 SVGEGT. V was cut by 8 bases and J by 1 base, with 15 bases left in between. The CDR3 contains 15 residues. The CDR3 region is CASSGYLASYNEQFF. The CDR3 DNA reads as TGTGCCAGCTCGGGGTACCTAGCGTCCTACAATGAGCAGTTCTTC.

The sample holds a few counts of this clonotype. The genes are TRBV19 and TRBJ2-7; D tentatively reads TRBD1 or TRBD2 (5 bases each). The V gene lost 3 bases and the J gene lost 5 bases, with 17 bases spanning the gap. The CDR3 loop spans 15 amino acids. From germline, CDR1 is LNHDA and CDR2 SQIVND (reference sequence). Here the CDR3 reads CASSIQGLGTDEQYF. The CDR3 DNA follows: TGTGCCAGTAGTATTCAGGGTTTGGGGACGGACGAGCAGTACTTC.